One T cell receptor (beta chain) is described in this entry. The ends were cut back, 5 bases at V and 7 bases at J, with 12 bases in the middle. Germline CDR1 KGHSH, CDR2 LQKENI. The CDR3 sequence is 13 residues long. The data were taken from a study of blood T cell repertoires in COVID-19. On the study more broadly: Specimens from acute and convalescent COVID-19 originated in the United States, Italy and Spain. Sample material is recorded as cDNA or gDNA derived from T cells, B-cell-depleted T cells, or PBMCs.

TCRdb's table, derived via immunoSEQ multiplex PCR, lists solely in-frame clones and lacks some. The data show about 200,000 clones, more than 75% seen once. The age range of participants was about 18 to 95 years, with residence in some 25 US areas. Cohort placement rested on clinical history that participants reported themselves. V gene TRBV18 combines with J gene TRBJ2-1, with a possible D match to TRBD2 (6 bases). The receptor's source is a man aged 40-49 years with acute COVID-19. Material for sequencing was PBMCs or T cells enriched from blood (not recorded which). The CDR3 coding sequence is TGTGCCAGCTCAACGGGAGCTAGAAATGAGCAGTTCTTC. Protein product: CASSTGARNEQFF.